This TCR beta chain derives from a study of regulatory T cells in long-lasting Graves disease. Study at large: Graves' disease counted as persistent after over 5 years of antithyroid drugs with positive TSH receptor antibodies. Study outcomes and limitations: With persistent disease, TRBV28, TRBJ1-2 and TRBJ2-5 were the favored segments.

To make TCR beta libraries, researchers used iRepertoire HTBI primers and Arm-PCR of CDR3 regions. MiXCR, applied by TCRdb to the multiplex PCR reads, yields one record per CDR3 protein. The table lists about 420,000 distinct CDR3 sequences, 23% of them singletons. In germline, CDR1 is DFQATT, CDR2 SNEGSKA (reference sequence). Trimming cost V 3 bases and J 3 bases, with 9 bases left between them. The length of the CDR3 is 12 residues. As to time point: persistent/refractory GD, antithyroid drugs over 5 years with positive TRAb. TCR sequences were obtained from RNA taken from PBMCs. Patient provenance is recorded as an endocrinology department in Xi'an, China. This clonotype showed up many times. Its antigen is undetermined.

This chain joins TRBV20-1 and TRBJ2-7; weak D call: TRBD2 (6 bases). The clonotype comes from a female donor with Graves disease. Sequencing used peripheral blood mononuclear cells (PBMCs), obtained when the disease was refractory, from a patient treated with antithyroid drugs. This CDR3 is CSASGSHYEQYF. For the CDR3, the DNA is TGCAGTGCTAGCGGGAGCCACTACGAGCAGTACTTC.